This T cell receptor beta chain was sequenced for a study of metastatic and nonmetastatic thyroid tumors. No patient had received any treatment before thyroid surgery. This CDR3 contains 14 residues. Germline CDR1 SGHTA, CDR2 FQGNSA. Trimming left V 2 bases short and J 4 bases short, with 9 bases between. This clone showed up many times. TCRdb re-called the PCR reads through MiXCR. The sample lists about 42,000 clones; around 10% were seen once. The sequence derives from a male donor with papillary thyroid cancer or a benign thyroid nodule (not recorded which). Some clones in this sample may be carry-over from other donors' samples. The chain combines TRBV7-2 with TRBJ2-1; D might be TRBD2 (6 bases). The source material was blood. CDR3 sequence (DNA): TGTGCCAGCAGCTTAAACGGACTATACAATGAGCAGTTCTTC. Residues: CASSLNGLYNEQFF.